This passage covers 22 T cell receptor beta chains from one sample sequenced in a study of cytomegalovirus exposure and HLA in healthy donors. A multiplex PCR was run with 60 Vbeta primers and 13 Jbeta primers. Repertoires were generated with immunoSEQ multiplex PCR, while TCRdb's copy carries only in-frame clones and drops some. Of about 250,000 clones listed, roughly 81% were seen once; the top ten hold about 0.25%. Sequencing was performed on PBMCs. Receptor source: a girl aged 2 to 10 in good health and CMV-seronegative.

The genes are TRBV11-3 and TRBJ2-7, with a weak D call TRBD1 (6 bases). Germline loops: CDR1 SGHNT, CDR2 YENEEA. Trimming left V 0 bases short and J 1 base short, with 13 bases between. CDR3 length: 16 amino acids. The CDR3 sequence: CASSLDLGGHSYEQYF. The CDR3 bases are TGTGCCAGCAGCTTAGATCTAGGGGGACATTCCTACGAGCAGTACTTC.

The chain links TRBV19 to TRBJ2-1; 10 bases line up with TRBD2. CDR3 size: 15 residues. CDR1 is LNHDA, CDR2 SQIVND, per germline (reference sequence). The V gene end was trimmed by 5 bases and the J gene end by 10 bases; junction bases not matched to a gene: 11. The CDR3 protein is CASSPLAGEVREQFF. DNA for the CDR3: TGTGCCAGTAGTCCTCTAGCGGGAGAGGTCCGGGAGCAGTTCTTC.

This clone was recorded a few times. The V gene is TRBV6-1, the J gene TRBJ1-5; a possible D gene is TRBD1 (5 bases). Germline CDR1 and CDR2: MNHNS and SASEGT. The germline V and J ends were trimmed by 7 bases and 3 bases, with 10 bases remaining between them. CDR3 length equals 13 residues. The CDR3 region is CASIEGHNQPQHF. For the CDR3, the DNA is TGTGCCAGCATCGAAGGACACAATCAGCCCCAGCATTTT.

The chain recombines TRBV30 with TRBJ1-2; 7 nucleotides agree with TRBD1. CDR3 length: 13 residues. The V gene's germline CDR1 is GTSNPN and CDR2 SVGIG (reference sequence). The V gene end was trimmed by 2 bases and the J gene end by 5 bases; junction bases not matched to a gene: 5. CDR3 amino acids: CAWSSTGWYGYTF. The DNA for the CDR3 is TGTGCCTGGAGTTCGACAGGGTGGTATGGCTACACCTTC.

In this sample, this clone turned up once. This sequence joins TRBV5-1 and TRBJ2-3; the match to TRBD2 covers 14 bases. The CDR3 consists of 15 residues. Germline CDR1 is SGHRS and CDR2 is YFSETQ. V trimming: 3 bases; J trimming: 7 bases; junction bases outside the gene matches: 4. In DNA form, the CDR3 reads TGCGCCAGCAGCTCCGGGACTAGCGGGGGAAATACGCAGTATTTT. Translated, it gives CASSSGTSGGNTQYF.

The chain recombines TRBV7-9 with TRBJ2-6, with D possibly being TRBD1 (6 bases). Between the trimmed V and J ends, which lost 5 bases and 11 bases, there was a span of 25 bases. The CDR3 totals 17 residues. CDR1 is SEHNR and CDR2 is FQNEAQ in the germline V gene (reference sequence). CDR3 coding DNA: TGTGCCAGCAGCCCCGAGGGGGTTCCCCCCTTGGACTACGTCCTGACTTTC. Protein product: CASSPEGVPPLDYVLTF.

This clone showed up just a few times. V and J are TRBV5-1 and TRBJ1-1; maybe TRBD1 (5 bases). This CDR3 spans 14 amino acids. CDR1 is SGHRS, CDR2 YFSETQ, per germline. Trimming took off 3 bases at V and 1 base at J, with 10 bases between the two ends. As DNA, the CDR3 is TGCGCCAGCAGCTCACAGGTCCCGAACACTGAAGCTTTCTTT. It encodes CASSSQVPNTEAFF.

This chain uses TRBV4-1 with TRBJ2-5, with D tentatively TRBD2 (6 bases). CDR1 is MGHRA, CDR2 YSYEKL, per germline. This CDR3 comprises 16 residues. With 1 base removed from V and 2 bases from J, the gap between germline ends came to 14 bases. CDR3 region: CASSQVRAGNQETQYF. The DNA of the CDR3 is TGCGCCAGCAGCCAAGTTAGGGCGGGGAATCAAGAGACCCAGTACTTC.

The J gene is TRBJ2-3, the V gene TRBV15, with D unclear. The CDR3 covers 13 residues. Trimming left V 1 base short and J 5 bases short, with 7 bases between. Germline values: CDR1 LNHNV, CDR2 YYDKDF (reference sequence). CDR3 nucleotides: TGTGCCACCAGCAGAGCGGGTGGAGATACGCAGTATTTT. Residues: CATSRAGGDTQYF.

The chain joins TRBV5-1 to TRBJ2-3, with 8 bases that match TRBD1. The V gene's germline CDR1 is SGHRS and CDR2 YFSETQ. Trimming took 4 bases from V and 2 from J; bases not matched to a gene: 3. The CDR3 totals 14 residues. The CDR3 nucleotides are TGCGCCAGCAGCCAGGGACAGGCCACAGATACGCAGTATTTT. Protein product: CASSQGQATDTQYF.

The genes are TRBV4-1 and TRBJ2-1; weak D call: TRBD2 (5 bases). CDR3 length: 14 amino acids. Looked up from germline, CDR1 is MGHRA and CDR2 is YSYEKL. Trimming took 3 bases from V and 6 from J, leaving 12 bases between them. CDR3 loop: CASSHLIRGNEQFF. The CDR3 DNA is TGCGCCAGCAGCCACTTGATACGGGGCAATGAGCAGTTCTTC.

This chain links TRBV11-3 with TRBJ1-2; no clear D. This CDR3 is 13 amino acids long. Trimming removed 6 bases at V and 6 bases at J, with 14 bases between. Germline CDR1 and CDR2: SGHNT and YENEEA. The CDR3, as DNA: TGTGCCAGCAGTTCCCGACCCCAGGATGGCTACACCTTC. Its protein product is CASSSRPQDGYTF.

This rearrangement joins TRBV6-4 to TRBJ2-1; 10 nucleotides agree with TRBD2. The CDR3 is 15 residues long. CDR1 is MRHNA and CDR2 is SNTAGT in the germline V gene. J was trimmed by 7 bases and V by 2 bases; bases with no gene match: 5. For the CDR3, the DNA is TGTGCCAGCAGTGACCCGGGACTAGCGAGGAATGAGCAGTTCTTC. Amino acids: CASSDPGLARNEQFF.

As for this clone: The sample has other DNA sequences that encode this CDR3 too. The gene calls are TRBV7-9 and TRBJ2-7, with 8 bases fitting TRBD2. CDR1 SEHNR and CDR2 FQNEAQ come from the germline V gene (reference sequence). The CDR3 runs 15 residues. With 5 bases clipped from V and 1 base from J, the junction kept 7 bases outside the gene matches. CDR3 protein: CASSTRGGGSYEQYF. The CDR3 region has the DNA TGTGCCAGCAGCACGAGGGGCGGGGGGTCCTACGAGCAGTACTTC. Based on the CDR3 plus reference TRBV7-9 and TRBJ2-7, the full variable domain is DTGVSQNPRHKITKRGQNVTFRCDPISEHNRLYWYRQTLGQGPEFLTYFQNEAQLEKSRLLSDRFSAERPKGSFSTLEIQRTEQGDSAMYLCASSTRGGGSYEQYFGPGTRLTVT.

In its sample, this clone was seen once. The rearrangement links TRBV6-1 to TRBJ1-5; D unresolved. Per the germline V gene, CDR1 is MNHNS and CDR2 is SASEGT. Trimming removed 2 bases from V and 0 bases from J, with 8 bases in between. The CDR3 contains 15 residues. The CDR3 bases are TGTGCCAGCAGTGAAACACAGTATAGCAATCAGCCCCAGCATTTT. Protein: CASSETQYSNQPQHF.

The V call is TRBV2, the J call TRBJ2-1, with a possible D match to TRBD2 (6 bases). V lost 5 bases to trimming and J lost 6 bases, with 20 bases between them. CDR3 length: 16 residues. The germline CDR1 and CDR2 sequences are SNHLY and FYNNEI. The CDR3 DNA reads TGTGCCAGCAGTCCAAACGGAGTGGGAGGCCCCAATGAGCAGTTCTTC. Its translation: CASSPNGVGGPNEQFF.

The chain uses TRBV5-4 and TRBJ2-7; 9 nucleotides align to TRBD1. Per the germline V gene, CDR1 is SGHNT and CDR2 is YYREEE (reference sequence). The CDR3 is 15 amino acids. With 6 bases clipped from V and 3 bases from J, the junction kept 10 bases outside the gene matches. CDR3 in amino acids: CASNPAGQGGYEQYF. The CDR3 nucleotides read TGTGCCAGCAACCCTGCGGGACAGGGAGGCTACGAGCAGTACTTC.

The chain has TRBV7-8 and TRBJ2-1; possibly TRBD2 for D (5 bases). CDR3 size: 13 residues. CDR1 is SGHVS and CDR2 is FQNEAQ in the germline V gene. Trimming removed 5 bases at V and 8 bases at J, with 13 bases between. CDR3 protein: CASSVTRVDEQFF. DNA of the CDR3: TGTGCCAGCAGCGTTACTAGAGTGGATGAGCAGTTCTTC.

The chain uses TRBV6-6 and TRBJ2-3; a weak D match, TRBD2 (6 bases). Trimming removed 10 bases from V and 3 bases from J, with 17 bases in between. This CDR3 is built from 14 residues. The germline V gene has CDR1 MNHNY and CDR2 SVGAGI (reference sequence). The CDR3 sequence: CATSILRGTDTQYF. The CDR3 DNA sequence: TGTGCCACCTCTATCTTGCGGGGTACAGATACGCAGTATTTT.

The V gene is TRBV30, the J gene TRBJ1-1; a weak D match, TRBD1 (6 bases). V was cut by 0 bases and J by 4 bases, with 9 bases left in between. Germline V lookup: CDR1 GTSNPN, CDR2 SVGIG (reference sequence). The CDR3 contains 13 residues. This chain's CDR3 is CAWSVQGRTEAFF. The CDR3 nucleotides are TGTGCCTGGAGTGTCCAGGGGCGCACTGAAGCTTTCTTT.

The gene calls are TRBV7-9 and TRBJ1-1; D remains unclear. V was shortened by 1 base and J by 2 bases, with 8 bases between the two germline ends. The CDR3 has 14 amino acids. Germline assignment: CDR1 SEHNR and CDR2 FQNEAQ (reference sequence). CDR3 sequence (DNA): TGTGCCAGCAGCTTAGGGCAGGCCAACACTGAAGCTTTCTTT. As protein: CASSLGQANTEAFF.

V gene TRBV11-2 combines with J gene TRBJ2-7, with 9 bases aligning to TRBD1. This CDR3 contains 16 residues. Trimming took 4 bases from V and 5 from J; bases not matched to a gene: 12. Germline values: CDR1 SGHAT, CDR2 FQNNGV. The CDR3 loop reads CASSSKKLTGGHEQYF. The CDR3 DNA reads as TGTGCCAGCAGCTCGAAGAAATTGACAGGGGGGCACGAGCAGTACTTC. Full variable domain (remainder filled in from reference TRBV11-2 and TRBJ2-7): EAGVAQSPRYKIIEKRQSVAFWCNPISGHATLYWYQQILGQGPKLLIQFQNNGVVDDSQLPKDRFSAERLKGVDSTLKIQPAKLEDSAVYLCASSSKKLTGGHEQYFGPGTRLTVT.